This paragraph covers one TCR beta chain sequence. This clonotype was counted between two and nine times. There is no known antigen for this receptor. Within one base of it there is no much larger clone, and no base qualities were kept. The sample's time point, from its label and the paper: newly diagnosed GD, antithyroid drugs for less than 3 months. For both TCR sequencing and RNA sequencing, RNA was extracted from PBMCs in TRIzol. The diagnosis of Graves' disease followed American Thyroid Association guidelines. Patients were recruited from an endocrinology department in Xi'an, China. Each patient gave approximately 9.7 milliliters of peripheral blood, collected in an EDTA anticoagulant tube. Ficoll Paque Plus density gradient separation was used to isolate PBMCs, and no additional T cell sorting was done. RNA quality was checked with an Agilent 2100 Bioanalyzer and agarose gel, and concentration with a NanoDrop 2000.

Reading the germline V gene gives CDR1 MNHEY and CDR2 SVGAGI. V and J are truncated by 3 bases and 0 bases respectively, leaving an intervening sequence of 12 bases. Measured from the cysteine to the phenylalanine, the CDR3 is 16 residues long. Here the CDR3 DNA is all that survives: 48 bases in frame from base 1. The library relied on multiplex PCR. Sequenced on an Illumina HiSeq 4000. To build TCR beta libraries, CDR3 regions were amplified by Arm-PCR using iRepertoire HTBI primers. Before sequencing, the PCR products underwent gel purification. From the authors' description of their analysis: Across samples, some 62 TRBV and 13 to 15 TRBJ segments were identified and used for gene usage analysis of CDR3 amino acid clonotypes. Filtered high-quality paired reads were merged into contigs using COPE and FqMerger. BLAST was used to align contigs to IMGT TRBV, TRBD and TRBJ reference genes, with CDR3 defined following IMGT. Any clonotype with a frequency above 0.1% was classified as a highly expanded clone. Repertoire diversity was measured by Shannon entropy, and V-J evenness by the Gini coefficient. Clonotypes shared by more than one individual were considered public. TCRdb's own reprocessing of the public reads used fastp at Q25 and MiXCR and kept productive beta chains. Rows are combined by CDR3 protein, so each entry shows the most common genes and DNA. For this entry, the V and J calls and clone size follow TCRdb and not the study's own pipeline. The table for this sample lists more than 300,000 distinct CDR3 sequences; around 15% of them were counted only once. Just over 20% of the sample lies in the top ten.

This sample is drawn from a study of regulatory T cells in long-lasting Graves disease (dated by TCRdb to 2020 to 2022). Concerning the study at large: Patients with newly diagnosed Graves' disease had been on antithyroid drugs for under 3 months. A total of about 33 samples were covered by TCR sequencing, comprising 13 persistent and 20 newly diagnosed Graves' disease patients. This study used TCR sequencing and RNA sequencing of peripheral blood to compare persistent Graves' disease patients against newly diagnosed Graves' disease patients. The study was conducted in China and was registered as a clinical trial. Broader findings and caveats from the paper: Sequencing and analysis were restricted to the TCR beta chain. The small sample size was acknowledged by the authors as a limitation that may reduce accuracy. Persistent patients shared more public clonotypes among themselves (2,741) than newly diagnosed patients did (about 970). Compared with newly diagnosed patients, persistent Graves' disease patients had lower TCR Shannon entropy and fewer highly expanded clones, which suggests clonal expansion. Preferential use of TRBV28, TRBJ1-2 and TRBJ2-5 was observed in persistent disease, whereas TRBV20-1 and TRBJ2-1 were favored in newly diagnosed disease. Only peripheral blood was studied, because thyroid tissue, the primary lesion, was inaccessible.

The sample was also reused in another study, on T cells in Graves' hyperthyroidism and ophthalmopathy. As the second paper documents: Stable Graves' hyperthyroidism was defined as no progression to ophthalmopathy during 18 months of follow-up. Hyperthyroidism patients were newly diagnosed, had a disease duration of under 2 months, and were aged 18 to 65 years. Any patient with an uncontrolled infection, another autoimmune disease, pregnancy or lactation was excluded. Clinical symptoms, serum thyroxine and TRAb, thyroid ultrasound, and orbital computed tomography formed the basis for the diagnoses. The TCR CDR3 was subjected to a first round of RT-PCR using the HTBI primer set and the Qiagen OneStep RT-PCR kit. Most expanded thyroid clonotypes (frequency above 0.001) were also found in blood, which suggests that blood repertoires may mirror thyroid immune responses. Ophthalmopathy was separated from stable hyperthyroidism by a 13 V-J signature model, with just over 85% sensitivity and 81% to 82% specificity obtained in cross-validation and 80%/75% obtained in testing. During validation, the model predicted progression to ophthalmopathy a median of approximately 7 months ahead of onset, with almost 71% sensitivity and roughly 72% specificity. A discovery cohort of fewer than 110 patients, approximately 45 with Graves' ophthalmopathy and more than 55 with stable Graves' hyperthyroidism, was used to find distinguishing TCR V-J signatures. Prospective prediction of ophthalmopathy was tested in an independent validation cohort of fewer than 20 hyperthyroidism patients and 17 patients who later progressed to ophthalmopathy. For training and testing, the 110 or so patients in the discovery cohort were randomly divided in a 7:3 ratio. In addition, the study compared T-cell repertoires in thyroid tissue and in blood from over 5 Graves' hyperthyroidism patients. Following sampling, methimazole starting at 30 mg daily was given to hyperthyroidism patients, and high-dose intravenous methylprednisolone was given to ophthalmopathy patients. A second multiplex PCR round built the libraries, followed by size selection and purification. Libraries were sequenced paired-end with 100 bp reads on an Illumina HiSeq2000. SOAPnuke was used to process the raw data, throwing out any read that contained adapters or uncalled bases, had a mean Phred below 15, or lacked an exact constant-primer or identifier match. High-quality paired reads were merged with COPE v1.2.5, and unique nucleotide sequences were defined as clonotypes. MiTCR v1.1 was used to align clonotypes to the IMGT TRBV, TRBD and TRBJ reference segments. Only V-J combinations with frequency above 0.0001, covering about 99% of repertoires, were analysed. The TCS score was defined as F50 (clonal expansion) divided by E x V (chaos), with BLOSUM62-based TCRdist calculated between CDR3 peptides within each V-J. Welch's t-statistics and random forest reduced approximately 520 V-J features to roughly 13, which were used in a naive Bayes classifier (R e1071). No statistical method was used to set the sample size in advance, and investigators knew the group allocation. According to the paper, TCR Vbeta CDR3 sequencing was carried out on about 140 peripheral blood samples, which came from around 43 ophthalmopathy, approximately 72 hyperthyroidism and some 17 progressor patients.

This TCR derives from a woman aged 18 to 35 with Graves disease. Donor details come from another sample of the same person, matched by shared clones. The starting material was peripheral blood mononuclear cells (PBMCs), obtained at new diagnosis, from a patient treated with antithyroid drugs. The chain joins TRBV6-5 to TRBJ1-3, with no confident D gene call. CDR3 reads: CASSYQAPSSGNTIYF. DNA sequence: TGTGCCAGCAGTTATCAGGCACCGAGCTCTGGAAACACCATATATTTT.